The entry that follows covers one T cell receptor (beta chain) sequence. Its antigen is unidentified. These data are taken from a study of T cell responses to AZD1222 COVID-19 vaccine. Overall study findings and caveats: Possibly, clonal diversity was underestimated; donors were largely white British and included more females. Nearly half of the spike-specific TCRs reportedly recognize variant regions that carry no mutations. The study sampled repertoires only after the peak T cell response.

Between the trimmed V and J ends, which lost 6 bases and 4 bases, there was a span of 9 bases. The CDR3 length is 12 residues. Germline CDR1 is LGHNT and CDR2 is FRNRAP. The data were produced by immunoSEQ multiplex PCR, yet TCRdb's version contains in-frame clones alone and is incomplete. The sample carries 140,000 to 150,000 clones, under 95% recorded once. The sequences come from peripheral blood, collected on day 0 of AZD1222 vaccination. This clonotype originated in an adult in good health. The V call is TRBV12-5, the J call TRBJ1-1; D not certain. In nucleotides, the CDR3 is TGTGCTAGTGGCCCGGGAGGCACTGAAGCTTTCTTT. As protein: CASGPGGTEAFF.